Listed here are 5 T cell receptor beta chains from one sample, sequenced in a study of patients and donors after allogeneic stem cell transplantation. One entry per CDR3 protein results from TCRdb running MiXCR on the RT-PCR reads. The table has around 90,000 distinct CDR3 sequences, around 48% seen once. The sequenced sample consisted of blood, either unsorted or a sorted T cell fraction (not recorded which). These receptors came from a human donor who was either an allogeneic HSCT recipient or a stem cell or donor lymphocyte infusion donor (not recorded which). It is not recorded whose cells these are; they may come from a transplant donor.

This clonotype was observed a handful of times. The CDR3 region is CASSAQGGYNSPLHF. For the CDR3, the DNA is TGTGCCAGCTCGGCGCAGGGCGGATATAATTCACCCCTCCACTTT. The rearrangement uses TRBV2 and TRBJ1-6; D perhaps matches TRBD1 (5 bases). Germline V gene data show CDR1 as SNHLY and CDR2 as FYNNEI. The CDR3 has 15 amino acids. Trimming removed 8 bases at V and 4 bases at J, with 15 bases between.

The V call is TRBV7-8, the J call TRBJ1-2; D is undetermined. Between the trimmed V and J ends, which lost 0 bases and 3 bases, there was a span of 5 bases. Germline CDR1 reads SGHVS; CDR2 reads FQNEAQ. This CDR3 contains 13 residues. CDR3 sequence reads: CASSLALDYGYTF. CDR3 coding DNA: TGTGCCAGCAGCTTAGCGTTGGACTATGGCTACACCTTC.

V gene TRBV29-1 combines with J gene TRBJ2-3, with 7 nucleotides matching TRBD1. Germline CDR1 and CDR2: SQVTM and ANQGSEA. This CDR3 has 15 residues. Trimming removed 4 bases from V and 6 bases from J; junction bases left unmatched: 13. The CDR3 spells CSVGFRQGSWDTQYF. CDR3 nucleotide sequence: TGCAGCGTTGGTTTTAGACAGGGATCCTGGGATACGCAGTATTTT.

The chain joins TRBV28 to TRBJ2-3, with D possibly being TRBD1 (6 bases). Per germline, CDR1 MDHEN and CDR2 SYDVKM. The CDR3 is 16 amino acids. The V and J ends lost 6 bases and 4 bases respectively, with 20 bases between them. This chain's CDR3 is CASSLRVPGAPDTQYF. DNA of the CDR3: TGTGCCAGCAGCCTGAGGGTGCCAGGGGCTCCAGATACGCAGTATTTT. The whole variable domain, remainder taken from reference TRBV28 and TRBJ2-3, is DVKVTQSSRYLVKRTGEKVFLECVQDMDHENMFWYRQDPGLGLRLIYFSYDVKMKEKGDIPEGYSVSREKKERFSLILESASTNQTSMYLCASSLRVPGAPDTQYFGPGTRLTVL.

By its share, this clonotype is medium-sized. The rearrangement joins TRBV12-3 or TRBV12-4 to TRBJ1-5, with no clear D. The CDR3 spans 15 residues. The V gene lost 1 base and the J gene lost 3 bases, with 10 bases spanning the gap. CDR3 protein: CASSLDTGYNQPQHF. The CDR3 nucleotides read TGTGCCAGCAGTTTAGATACGGGTTACAATCAGCCCCAGCATTTT.